Sequencing of this T cell receptor (beta chain) was carried out in a study of shared clonotypes between healthy human individuals. There are a few counts of this clone. The CDR3 is 12 amino acids. The V end lost 5 bases, the J end lost 6 bases, and 11 bases lay between the germline ends. The germline gives CDR1 SGHTA, CDR2 FQGNSA. Sequencing used immunoSEQ multiplex PCR; TCRdb keeps in-frame clones, though not all of them. The profile shows under 1,100,000 clones, around 75% of them singletons. The clonotype originates from a man between 18 and 29 years old in good health. The sequencing sample was made of memory CD4+ T cells sorted from blood. Subset given: CD45RA-negative fraction. The chain carries TRBV7-2 and TRBJ2-7, with D unresolved. The CDR3 nucleotides are TGTGCCAGCAGCATAGGTAGGGCCGAGCAGTACTTC. This encodes CASSIGRAEQYF.